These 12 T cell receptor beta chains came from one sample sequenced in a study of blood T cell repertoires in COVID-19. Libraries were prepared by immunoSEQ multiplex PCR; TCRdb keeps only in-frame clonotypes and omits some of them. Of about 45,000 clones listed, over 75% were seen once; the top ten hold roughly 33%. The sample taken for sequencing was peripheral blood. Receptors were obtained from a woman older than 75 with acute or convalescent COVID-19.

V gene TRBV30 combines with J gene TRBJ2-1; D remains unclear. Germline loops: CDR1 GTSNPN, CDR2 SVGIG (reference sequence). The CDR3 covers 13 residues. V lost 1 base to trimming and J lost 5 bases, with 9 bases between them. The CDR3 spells CAWSGQVNNEQFF. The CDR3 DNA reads TGTGCCTGGAGTGGCCAGGTCAACAATGAGCAGTTCTTC.

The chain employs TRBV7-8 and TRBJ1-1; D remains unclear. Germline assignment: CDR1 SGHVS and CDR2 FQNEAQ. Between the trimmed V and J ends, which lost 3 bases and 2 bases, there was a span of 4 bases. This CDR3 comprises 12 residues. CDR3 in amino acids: CASSFSNTEAFF. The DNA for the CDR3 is TGTGCCAGCAGCTTTTCAAACACTGAAGCTTTCTTT.

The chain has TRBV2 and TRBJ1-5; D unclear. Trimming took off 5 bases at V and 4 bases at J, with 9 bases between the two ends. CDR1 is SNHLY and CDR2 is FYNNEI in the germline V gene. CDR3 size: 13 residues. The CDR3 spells CASSSGLNQPQHF. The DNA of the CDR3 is TGTGCCAGCAGTTCAGGACTGAATCAGCCCCAGCATTTT.

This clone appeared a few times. The chain's CDR3 is CASSLGAMNTEAFF. CDR3 coding DNA: TGCGCCAGCAGCTTGGGAGCCATGAACACTGAAGCTTTCTTT. V and J are TRBV5-1 and TRBJ1-1; no reliable D call. Germline CDR1 is SGHRS and CDR2 is YFSETQ. The length of the CDR3 is 14 residues. Trimming stripped 0 bases from V and 0 bases from J, with 6 bases between.

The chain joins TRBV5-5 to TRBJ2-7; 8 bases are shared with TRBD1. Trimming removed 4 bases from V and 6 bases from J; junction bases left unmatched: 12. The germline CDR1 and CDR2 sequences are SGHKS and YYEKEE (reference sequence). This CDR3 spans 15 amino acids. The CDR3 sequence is CASSASTGVVSEQYF. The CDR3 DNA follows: TGTGCCAGCAGCGCCTCGACAGGGGTAGTGTCCGAGCAGTACTTC.

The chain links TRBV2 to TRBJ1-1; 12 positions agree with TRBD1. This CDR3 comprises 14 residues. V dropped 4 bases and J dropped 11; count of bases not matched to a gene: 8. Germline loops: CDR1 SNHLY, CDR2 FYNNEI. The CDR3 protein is CASSVLGQGAGAFF. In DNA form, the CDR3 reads TGTGCCAGCAGTGTATTGGGACAGGGGGCGGGTGCTTTCTTT.

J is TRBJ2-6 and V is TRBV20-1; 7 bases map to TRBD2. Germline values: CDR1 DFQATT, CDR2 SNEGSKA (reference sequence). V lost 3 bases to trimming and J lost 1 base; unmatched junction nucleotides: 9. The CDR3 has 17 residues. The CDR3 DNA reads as TGCAGTGCTAGTTTGGCGGGAGAAGGATCTGGGGCCAACGTCCTGACTTTC. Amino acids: CSASLAGEGSGANVLTF.

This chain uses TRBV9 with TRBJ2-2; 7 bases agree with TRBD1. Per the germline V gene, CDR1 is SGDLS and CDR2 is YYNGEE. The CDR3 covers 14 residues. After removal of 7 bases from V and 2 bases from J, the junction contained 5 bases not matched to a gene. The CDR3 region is CASHGQANTGELFF. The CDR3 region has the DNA TGTGCCAGCCACGGACAGGCCAACACCGGGGAGCTGTTTTTT.

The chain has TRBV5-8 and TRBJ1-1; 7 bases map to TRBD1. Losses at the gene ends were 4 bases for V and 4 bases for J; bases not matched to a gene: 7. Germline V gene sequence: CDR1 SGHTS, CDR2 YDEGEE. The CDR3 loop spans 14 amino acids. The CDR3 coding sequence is TGTGCCAGCAGCAGAGGGGGCTCCGGCACTGAAGCTTTCTTT. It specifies CASSRGGSGTEAFF. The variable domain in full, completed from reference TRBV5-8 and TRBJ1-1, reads EAGVTQSPTHLIKTRGQQATLRCSPISGHTSVYWYQQALGLGLQFLLWYDEGEERNRGNFPPRFSGRQFPNYSSELNVNALELEDSALYLCASSRGGSGTEAFFGQGTRLTVV.

In nucleotides, the CDR3 is TGTGCCAGCAGCCTCGAGGGGCTGGGGGGTGGCTACACCTTC. Protein product: CASSLEGLGGGYTF. This chain uses TRBV5-6 with TRBJ1-2, with D maybe TRBD1 (5 bases). V was trimmed by 4 bases and J by 7 bases, leaving 17 bases between them. The CDR3 totals 14 residues. CDR1 and CDR2 (germline): SGHDT, YYEEEE.

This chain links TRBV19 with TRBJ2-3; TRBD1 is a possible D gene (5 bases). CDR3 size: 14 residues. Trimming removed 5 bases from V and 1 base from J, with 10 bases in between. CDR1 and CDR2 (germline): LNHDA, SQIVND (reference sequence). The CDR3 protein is CASSQGTRTDTQYF. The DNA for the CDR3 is TGTGCCAGTAGTCAGGGCACACGCACAGATACGCAGTATTTT.

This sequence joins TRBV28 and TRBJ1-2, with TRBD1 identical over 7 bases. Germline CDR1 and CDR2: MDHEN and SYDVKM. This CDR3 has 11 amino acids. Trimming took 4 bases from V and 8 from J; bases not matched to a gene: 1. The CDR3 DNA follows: TGTGCCAGCAGTTCGACAGGGGGCTACACCTTC. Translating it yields CASSSTGGYTF.